Listed below are T cell receptor beta chains from one sample, sequenced in a study of CD8 T cells in seronegative destructive rheumatoid arthritis. The table came from immunoSEQ multiplex PCR; TCRdb's copy has only in-frame clones and leaves some out. Of about 12,000 clones in the sample, about four fifths are singletons; the top ten hold around a quarter. Sequencing used CD8+ T cells from blood. These receptors were taken from a woman aged 30-55 years with seronegative destructive rheumatoid arthritis. Both conserved end residues are trimmed from each CDR3. Expanded clones are given a class, and other clones once, few, many or no size at all.

>TRBV19|-|-
ASSPGVLSYEQY
>TRBV5-4|-|TRBJ1-2
ASSLGQRYGYT
>TRBV4-2|few|TRBJ2-1
ASSQVDNEQF
>TRBV29-1|once|TRBJ1-2
SVEELGQAPGGYT
>TRBV27|-|TRBJ2-2
ASSLTLNYGELF
>TRBV7-9|-|TRBJ1-1
ASSLANDFGAVD
>TRBV6-1|-|TRBJ2-3
ASSEGLAGGFTQY
>TRBV6-5|once|TRBJ2-3
ASSPLEGTDTQY
>TRBV7-8|-|TRBJ1-2
ASSLDRLYGYT
>TRBV20-1|few|TRBJ1-1
SARDIEAF
>TRBV6-5|-|TRBJ1-2
ASRAVDGYT
>TRBV6-1|-|TRBJ1-6
ASSELPGGGSSYNSPLH
>TRBV4-1|-|TRBJ2-1
ASSHGGTYNEQF
>TRBV19|-|TRBJ2-1
ASSIEGNGLAGYNEQF
>TRBV13|-|TRBJ1-1
ASSNSLMNTEAF
>TRBV6-5|-|TRBJ1-2
ASSYSTGYGYT
>TRBV7-2|-|TRBJ2-3
ASSFSSTDTQY
>TRBV7-9|few|TRBJ2-5
ASSLEKGTQETQY
>TRBV19|-|TRBJ2-1
ASSMGRGLYNEQF
>TRBV7-9|-|TRBJ1-2
ASSKVVGGANYGYT
>TRBV28|once|TRBJ2-7
ASSLSGGGDEQY
>TRBV4-1|-|TRBJ2-1
ASSRWGGSGEGEQF
>TRBV7-9|-|TRBJ1-3
ASSLAGVGNTIY
>TRBV19|once|TRBJ2-1
ASSALDRGIYNEQF
>TRBV27|-|TRBJ1-6
ASSWPGSPLH
>TRBV5-1|-|TRBJ1-1
ASSLGSSTETEAF
>TRBV7-9|-|TRBJ1-1
ASSLGGLPNTEAF
>TRBV27|-|TRBJ1-6
ASSPLGGNSPLH
>TRBV7-9|-|TRBJ1-2
ASSLTGGYT
>TRBV7-3|-|TRBJ2-1
ASSPRQEREQF
>TRBV5-1|-|TRBJ2-2
ASRFLEQSPGELF
>TRBV7-2|-|TRBJ2-2
ASSLRGNGELF
>TRBV11-2|-|TRBJ1-1
ASTNTGDINTEAF
>TRBV21-1|-|TRBJ2-1
ASSKAGGLAGGRSYNEQF
>TRBV2|-|TRBJ1-6
ASRVQGWNSPLH
>TRBV28|-|TRBJ1-4
ASSLDRENEKLF
>TRBV5-4|-|TRBJ2-7
ASSFRDTYEQY
>TRBV29-1|few|TRBJ2-1
SAAGGRGEQF
>TRBV6-4|-|TRBJ2-1
ASSDEATGGNEQF
>TRBV6-5|-|TRBJ2-1
ASSIGGPGYNEQF
>TRBV7-9|-|TRBJ1-5
ASSDDRDGQPQH
>TRBV6-5|-|TRBJ2-2
ASSITRNGELF
>TRBV28|-|TRBJ1-6
ASSDPGAGDSPLH
>TRBV11-2|-|TRBJ1-1
ASSHGTGGENTEAF
>TRBV7-3|-|TRBJ2-7
ASSLGSTGINEQY
>TRBV18|-|TRBJ2-5
ASSPAGGSQETQY
>TRBV7-3|-|TRBJ2-1
ASSLNSGEIYNEQF
>TRBV5-5|-|TRBJ1-4
ASSFGQVQLRGEKLF
>TRBV27|-|TRBJ2-6
ASTRGVSGANVLT
>TRBV7-9|-|TRBJ2-1
ASSSTYNEQF
>TRBV7-2|-|TRBJ2-3
ASSLVGGYLILDTQY
>TRBV7-9|-|TRBJ2-1
ASSLADRGPHNEQF
>TRBV28|once|TRBJ2-3
ASSLSTRTDTQY
>TRBV6-5|-|TRBJ2-1
ASSLSGGGDEQF